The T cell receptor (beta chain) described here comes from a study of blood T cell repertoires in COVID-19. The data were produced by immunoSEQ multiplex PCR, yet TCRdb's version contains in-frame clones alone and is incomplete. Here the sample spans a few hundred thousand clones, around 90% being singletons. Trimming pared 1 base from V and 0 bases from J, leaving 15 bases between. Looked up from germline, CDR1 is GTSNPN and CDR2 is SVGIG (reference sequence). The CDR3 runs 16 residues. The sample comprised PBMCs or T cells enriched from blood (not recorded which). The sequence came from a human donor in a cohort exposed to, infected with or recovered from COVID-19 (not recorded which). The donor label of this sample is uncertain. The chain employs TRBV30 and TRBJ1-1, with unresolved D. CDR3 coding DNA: TGTGCCTGGAGTGACGGGTCCCTTTACATGAACACTGAAGCTTTCTTT. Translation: CAWSDGSLYMNTEAFF.